The clone carrying this T cell receptor beta chain occurred once. J was trimmed by 0 bases and V by 3 bases; bases with no gene match: 2. CDR1 and CDR2 from the germline V gene are SGHAT and FQNNGV. The CDR3 consists of 16 residues. The entry originates in a study of shared clonotypes between healthy human individuals. Measured with immunoSEQ multiplex PCR; TCRdb has only the in-frame clones, and not every one. Among around 510,000 clones listed, 90% to 96% were seen once. Sequenced sample: naive CD4+ T cells sorted from blood. Subset defined: CD45RA+ positively selected. The sequence was obtained from a woman aged 30 to 39 in good health. The genes are TRBV11-2 and TRBJ2-6; the match to TRBD1 covers 7 bases. CDR3 DNA: TGTGCCAGCAGCTTCGGGGACAGCTCTGGGGCCAACGTCCTGACTTTC. Residues: CASSFGDSSGANVLTF. Variable domain in full (rest from reference TRBV11-2 and TRBJ2-6): EAGVAQSPRYKIIEKRQSVAFWCNPISGHATLYWYQQILGQGPKLLIQFQNNGVVDDSQLPKDRFSAERLKGVDSTLKIQPAKLEDSAVYLCASSFGDSSGANVLTFGAGSRLTVL.